A single sample is the source of the 29 T cell receptor beta chains below, sequenced in a study of cytomegalovirus exposure and HLA in healthy donors. The primer mix had 60 Vbeta and 13 Jbeta primers. Repertoires were generated with immunoSEQ multiplex PCR, while TCRdb's copy carries only in-frame clones and drops some. The sample has about 140,000 clones, approximately 67% seen once; the top ten hold 6.5%. The source material was PBMCs. These TCRs come from a woman aged 55 to 70 in good health and CMV-seronegative.

This clone was seen only a few times. V gene TRBV10-3 combines with J gene TRBJ2-5; 9 bases agree with TRBD1. The better agreement between TRBJ2-7 and the DNA end casts doubt on the J call. This CDR3 spans 14 amino acids. The germline CDR1 and CDR2 sequences are ENHRY and SYGVKD. The CDR3 DNA sequence: TGTGCCATCAGCCGGACAGGGGTAACCTACGAGCAGTACTTC. Its translation is CAISRTGVTYEQYF.

This chain links TRBV6-6 with TRBJ1-3; the D is unclear. Trimming stripped 6 bases from V and 0 bases from J, with 6 bases between. This CDR3 contains 13 residues. The germline gives CDR1 MNHNY, CDR2 SVGAGI (reference sequence). CDR3 coding DNA: TGTGCCAGCAGGGAGTCCTCTGGAAACACCATATATTTT. Its translation: CASRESSGNTIYF.

This chain connects TRBV29-1 to TRBJ1-2, with D perhaps matching TRBD1 (6 bases). This CDR3 comprises 13 residues. Germline-derived CDR1 and CDR2 are SQVTM and ANQGSEA. V dropped 0 bases and J dropped 12 bases, with 17 bases sitting between them. CDR3 DNA sequence: TGCAGCGTTGAAGATAGAAGGACAGTCGGCAACACCTTC. It is translated as CSVEDRRTVGNTF.

This clone has more than one count but fewer than ten. The chain carries TRBV5-4 and TRBJ2-7, with 10 positions matching TRBD1. Trimming cost V 4 bases and J 2 bases; bases outside gene matches: 3. Germline V gene lookup returns CDR1 SGHNT and CDR2 YYREEE (reference sequence). The CDR3 runs to 14 residues. CDR3 region: CASSPGTGAYEQYF. DNA for the CDR3: TGTGCCAGCAGCCCTGGGACAGGGGCCTACGAGCAGTACTTC.

This clone was observed a single time. The chain has TRBV18 and TRBJ2-7; a weak D match, TRBD2 (6 bases). This CDR3 is built from 13 residues. Trimming shortened V by 9 bases and J by 1 base, and 13 bases separated the two germline ends. Germline CDR1 KGHSH, CDR2 LQKENI. CDR3 in amino acids: CASVRRGSYEQYF. The CDR3, as DNA: TGTGCCAGTGTCCGGCGGGGATCCTACGAGCAGTACTTC.

The chain uses TRBV7-3 and TRBJ1-6, with D perhaps TRBD1 (5 bases). The CDR3 contains 15 residues. From germline, CDR1 is SGHTA and CDR2 FQGTGA. V was trimmed by 2 bases and J by 6 bases, leaving 11 bases between them. The CDR3 is CASSLFPGLNSPLHF. As DNA, the CDR3 is TGTGCCAGCAGCTTATTTCCGGGACTTAATTCACCCCTCCACTTT.

CDR3: CASSLTGEKDYEQYF. In DNA, the CDR3 is TGTGCCAGCAGCTTGACGGGAGAAAAGGATTACGAGCAGTACTTC. The chain couples TRBV13 to TRBJ2-7; weak D call: TRBD2 (6 bases). This CDR3 comprises 15 residues. Per germline, CDR1 PRHDT and CDR2 FYEKMQ (reference sequence). Trimming took 3 bases from V and 4 from J, leaving 16 bases between them.

The chain couples TRBV7-9 to TRBJ2-5; 9 nucleotides match TRBD2. CDR3 size: 14 residues. Germline lookup yields CDR1 SEHNR and CDR2 FQNEAQ (reference sequence). V trimming: 3 bases; J trimming: 4 bases; junction bases outside the gene matches: 3. The CDR3 protein is CASSFRAGGETQYF. As DNA, the CDR3 is TGTGCCAGCAGCTTCCGAGCGGGGGGAGAGACCCAGTACTTC.

The rearrangement uses TRBV5-1 and TRBJ1-5; D may be TRBD1 (5 bases). The CDR3 is 17 amino acids. The V end was cut by 4 bases, the J end by 4 bases, with 21 bases between. CDR1 SGHRS and CDR2 YFSETQ come from the germline V gene. The CDR3 protein is CASSVLPGGSGNQPQHF. CDR3 DNA: TGCGCCAGCAGCGTTCTTCCGGGGGGTAGCGGGAATCAGCCCCAGCATTTT. Supplemented by reference TRBV5-1 and TRBJ1-5, the full variable domain reads KAGVTQTPRYLIKTRGQQVTLSCSPISGHRSVSWYQQTPGQGLQFLFEYFSETQRNKGNFPGRFSGRQFSNSRSEMNVSTLELGDSALYLCASSVLPGGSGNQPQHFGDGTRLSIL.

Only a few counts were recorded for this clone. This chain joins TRBV7-9 and TRBJ1-2; D ambiguous. The CDR3 is 19 amino acids. Germline assignment: CDR1 SEHNR and CDR2 FQNEAQ (reference sequence). The V and J ends lost 1 base and 4 bases respectively, with 25 bases between them. The CDR3, as DNA: TGTGCCAGCAGCTTAGAGAAGAGTACAGCTGTTGGGTTCGGCTATGGCTACACCTTC. This sequence encodes CASSLEKSTAVGFGYGYTF.

This clone was seen only a few times. The chain joins TRBV9 to TRBJ2-7; D gene unclear. CDR3 size: 14 residues. CDR1 is SGDLS and CDR2 is YYNGEE in the germline V gene. The ends were cut back, 0 bases at V and 0 bases at J, with 7 bases in the middle. The CDR3 region has the DNA TGTGCCAGCAGCGTAGCAGTTTTCTCCTACGAGCAGTACTTC. Protein: CASSVAVFSYEQYF.

This clone was counted only a few times. This chain uses TRBV5-6 with TRBJ1-1; D call uncertain. Trimming took 3 bases from V and 1 from J, leaving 13 bases between them. Per germline, CDR1 SGHDT and CDR2 YYEEEE. The CDR3 covers 15 residues. The CDR3 loop is CASSSKSTRNTEAFF. The CDR3 nucleotides read TGTGCCAGCAGCTCCAAGTCAACTAGGAACACTGAAGCTTTCTTT.

The DNA for the CDR3 is TGTGCCAGCAGTTTTACCCTAGCGGGGGAGCAGTTCTTC. Its protein is CASSFTLAGEQFF. The rearrangement links TRBV27 to TRBJ2-1; 9 bases align to TRBD2. CDR3 length: 13 residues. Germline assignment: CDR1 MNHEY and CDR2 SMNVEV (reference sequence). V lost 3 bases, J lost 10 bases, and 4 bases stayed unmatched.

This rearrangement joins TRBV18 to TRBJ1-1; D may be TRBD1 (6 bases). CDR1 KGHSH and CDR2 LQKENI come from the germline V gene. V lost 8 bases, J lost 9 bases, and 13 bases lay in between. The CDR3 runs 11 residues. CDR3 sequence: CASRAGHQAFF. CDR3 bases: TGTGCCAGCCGAGCGGGACACCAAGCTTTCTTT.

The chain combines TRBV7-8 with TRBJ2-3, with TRBD2 as a possible D gene (6 bases). V gave up 7 bases and J gave up 0 bases, with 14 bases separating them. CDR1 and CDR2 (germline): SGHVS, FQNEAQ. This CDR3 spans 15 amino acids. Here the CDR3 DNA reads TGTGCCAGCAAGTATGACGCGGGAAGCACAGATACGCAGTATTTT. Amino acid sequence: CASKYDAGSTDTQYF.

This clone has a handful of counts. The chain is built from TRBV7-6 and TRBJ1-5; possible D gene TRBD1, 5 bases. Germline CDR1 reads SGHVS; CDR2 reads FNYEAQ. Trimming left V 5 bases short and J 5 bases short, with 13 bases between. The CDR3 spans 14 residues. The CDR3 coding sequence is TGTGCCAGCAGCCCAGGGCGGGGGGATCAGCCCCAGCATTTT. Translating it yields CASSPGRGDQPQHF.

The chain is built from TRBV16 and TRBJ2-7; 10 bases match TRBD2. The CDR3 runs to 15 residues. J gave up 4 bases and V 4 bases, and 7 bases lay outside the gene matches. Germline CDR1 reads KGHSY; CDR2 reads FQNENV. The CDR3 DNA is TGTGCCAGCAGCCTAAGTAGCGGGGGGATTTACGAGCAGTACTTC. Its protein is CASSLSSGGIYEQYF.

This chain uses TRBV9 with TRBJ2-6, with 8 bases identical to TRBD1. Germline CDR1 SGDLS, CDR2 YYNGEE. J was trimmed by 0 bases and V by 3 bases; bases with no gene match: 5. The CDR3 has 17 amino acids. The CDR3, as DNA: TGTGCCAGCAGCGGGGACAGGATGTCCTCTGGGGCCAACGTCCTGACTTTC. This translates into CASSGDRMSSGANVLTF.

This clone was recorded only once. V is TRBV4-3 and J is TRBJ2-7; 13 bases fit TRBD2. The V and J ends lost 4 bases and 6 bases, in that order; junction bases with no gene match: 6. The CDR3 is made up of 15 amino acids. Germline lookup yields CDR1 LGHNA and CDR2 YSLEER. In DNA, the CDR3 is TGCGCCAGCAGCCTCGGACTAGCGGGAGCCGGCGAGCAGTACTTC. It is translated as CASSLGLAGAGEQYF.

The chain is built from TRBV14 and TRBJ2-1, with D maybe TRBD1 (5 bases). Germline CDR1 reads SGHDN; CDR2 reads FVKESK. The CDR3 is 13 amino acids. V was cut by 1 base and J by 9 bases, with 10 bases left in between. DNA of the CDR3: TGTGCCAGCAGCCAAGTTGTCAGGGTTGAGCAGTTCTTC. Its protein is CASSQVVRVEQFF.

J is TRBJ2-1 and V is TRBV5-4, with 7 nucleotides matching TRBD2. The CDR3 is 14 amino acids. V lost 4 bases to trimming and J lost 11 bases; unmatched junction nucleotides: 12. Per germline, CDR1 SGHNT and CDR2 YYREEE (reference sequence). The CDR3 sequence is CASSPSGEPGQQFF. DNA for the CDR3: TGTGCCAGCAGCCCCAGCGGGGAGCCGGGACAGCAGTTCTTC.

A remark on this clone: One junction end does not reproduce the germline sequence, and a read error may be involved. The chain is built from TRBV7-9 and TRBJ2-7, with 10 bases identical to TRBD2. The CDR3 loop spans 14 amino acids. Germline CDR1 and CDR2: SEHNR and FQNEAQ (reference sequence). CDR3 residues: CSSTQSGRAYEQYF. The CDR3 DNA reads TGTTCCAGCACCCAAAGCGGGAGGGCCTACGAGCAGTACTTC. Full variable domain (missing parts from reference TRBV7-9 and TRBJ2-7): DTGVSQNPRHKITKRGQNVTFRCDPISEHNRLYWYRQTLGQGPEFLTYFQNEAQLEKSRLLSDRFSAERPKGSFSTLEIQRTEQGDSAMYLCSSTQSGRAYEQYFGPGTRLTVT.

A few counts support this clone. This chain uses TRBV11-2 with TRBJ2-5; 10 positions agree with TRBD2. The J call may be faulty, since TRBJ2-7 better matches the DNA end. The germline CDR1 and CDR2 sequences are SGHAT and FQNNGV. The CDR3 has 15 residues. The CDR3 region has the DNA TGTGCCAGCAGCTTAGCGGGACTAGCGCCATCCGAGCAGTACTTC. Translated, it gives CASSLAGLAPSEQYF.

V and J are TRBV10-1 and TRBJ1-2; a possible D gene is TRBD1 (6 bases). Germline V gene sequence: CDR1 WNHNN, CDR2 SYGVQD (reference sequence). The CDR3 sequence is 11 residues long. The V gene lost 10 bases and the J gene lost 2 bases, with 8 bases spanning the gap. The CDR3 spells CATGQNYGYTF. DNA of the CDR3: TGCGCCACCGGACAGAACTATGGCTACACCTTC.

This clone showed up just a few times. The chain recombines TRBV13 with TRBJ2-7, with 10 positions matching TRBD1. Losses at the gene ends were 5 bases for V and 1 base for J; bases not matched to a gene: 5. CDR3 length: 15 amino acids. Germline V gene lookup returns CDR1 PRHDT and CDR2 FYEKMQ (reference sequence). The DNA of the CDR3 is TGTGCCAGCAGCACCCGGGACAGGGGTTCCTACGAGCAGTACTTC. It is translated as CASSTRDRGSYEQYF.

This chain links TRBV2 with TRBJ2-7; 8 bases match TRBD2. This CDR3 contains 14 residues. Germline CDR1 and CDR2: SNHLY and FYNNEI. V lost 5 bases, J lost 3 bases, and 6 bases stayed unmatched. CDR3: CASSMGGTSYEQYF. The CDR3 bases are TGTGCCAGCAGTATGGGGGGGACTAGCTACGAGCAGTACTTC.

This chain links TRBV19 with TRBJ2-6, with 7 bases identical to TRBD1. Germline-derived CDR1 and CDR2 are LNHDA and SQIVND (reference sequence). CDR3 length: 17 residues. The V segment lost 4 bases and the J segment 0 bases; nucleotides outside the gene matches: 6. CDR3 in amino acids: CASSNRGAGSGANVLTF. The DNA for the CDR3 is TGTGCCAGTAGTAACAGGGGAGCAGGCTCTGGGGCCAACGTCCTGACTTTC.

The V and J genes are TRBV29-1 and TRBJ2-1; 14 nucleotides align to TRBD2. The CDR3 is 17 amino acids. The V gene's germline CDR1 is SQVTM and CDR2 ANQGSEA. Trimming cost V 6 bases and J 4 bases; bases outside gene matches: 11. The CDR3 protein is CSVSGLAGGRLYNEQFF. DNA of the CDR3: TGCAGCGTGTCAGGACTAGCGGGAGGCAGGCTATACAATGAGCAGTTCTTC.

The chain uses TRBV7-6 and TRBJ2-7, with 7 bases that match TRBD2. CDR3 length equals 14 residues. CDR1 is SGHVS and CDR2 is FNYEAQ in the germline V gene. The J segment lost 1 base and the V segment lost 1 base, leaving 1 base of the junction unmatched. CDR3 sequence (DNA): TGTGCCAGCAGCTTAGGGACTAGATCCTACGAGCAGTACTTC. Translation gives CASSLGTRSYEQYF.